A selection of T cell receptor beta chains follows, all from one sample in a study of blood T cell repertoires in COVID-19. Profiled with immunoSEQ multiplex PCR; TCRdb holds only in-frame clones, not every one. The data show around 120,000 clones, about 89% seen once. Specimen: peripheral blood. Every receptor here comes from a woman between 70 and 85 years old with acute or convalescent COVID-19. The CDR3 runs from the conserved cysteine through the conserved F or W. A D gene is named only where the DNA matches it firmly. Not every row has a clone size; where given, it reads once, few, many or a size class.

.	TRBV19	.	TRBJ2-7	TGTGCCAGTAGCCCAGACGCCGGGAATTTTTACGAGCAGTACTTC	CASSPDAGNFYEQYF
.	TRBV5-5	TRBD1	TRBJ2-3	TGTGCCAGCAGCGACCGCCGGGACAGGCGATCCTTTTATAGCACAGATACGCAGTATTTT	CASSDRRDRRSFYSTDTQYF
.	TRBV2	.	TRBJ1-2	TGTGCCAGCAGTGAACGGGGAGGGGAAAACTATGGCTACACCTTC	CASSERGGENYGYTF
.	TRBV30	.	TRBJ2-6	TGTGCCTGGAGGGGGGCGCGCGTAGAGGCCAACGTCCTGACTTTC	CAWRGARVEANVLTF
once	TRBV6-1	.	TRBJ2-1	TGTGCCAGCAGTGGGCTAGCATCCCGCGTGCGGGATGAGCAGTTCTTC	CASSGLASRVRDEQFF
.	TRBV9	.	TRBJ2-2	TGTGCCAGCAGCGAGGGCAGGGGCGCACGCGGGGAGCTGTTTTTT	CASSEGRGARGELFF
.	TRBV28	TRBD1	TRBJ1-5	TGTGCCAGCAGGAGAGGGGGACAGAGCAATCAGCCCCAGCATTTT	CASRRGGQSNQPQHF
.	TRBV19	.	TRBJ1-2	TGTGCCAGTAGTTCCACGGGCTATGGCTACACCTTC	CASSSTGYGYTF
few	TRBV19	.	TRBJ1-1	TGTGCCAGTAGTATAGATTCGGATGGGAGAGCTTTCTTT	CASSIDSDGRAFF
once	TRBV6-5	.	TRBJ1-6	TGTGCCAGCAGTTACTCGACAGAGAATTCACCCCTCCACTTT	CASSYSTENSPLHF
.	TRBV18	.	TRBJ1-5	TGTGCCAGCTCGCCGCGCGTTAGCAATCAGCCCCAGCATTTT	CASSPRVSNQPQHF
.	TRBV18	.	TRBJ1-5	TGTGCCAGCTCACCATCGTGGGAGGGGGCCCAGCATTTT	CASSPSWEGAQHF
.	TRBV5-1	.	TRBJ2-7	TGCGCCAGCAGCTCCCCCCCGTCCTACGAGCAGTACTTC	CASSSPPSYEQYF
.	TRBV6-5	.	TRBJ2-5	TGTGCCAGCAGTTACTCGGGGGGTAGGAAGACCCAGTACTTC	CASSYSGGRKTQYF
.	TRBV5-4	.	TRBJ2-1	TGTGCCAGCAGCTTGGACACTAGCTCCTACAATGAGCAGTTCTTC	CASSLDTSSYNEQFF
.	TRBV7-2	TRBD1	TRBJ1-3	TGTGCCAGCAGCCATCTCCGACAGGGGCTATTGGGAAACACCATATATTTT	CASSHLRQGLLGNTIYF
.	TRBV28	.	TRBJ1-3	TGTGCCAGCAGTCAACCCCGGACATCTGGAAACACCATATATTTT	CASSQPRTSGNTIYF
.	TRBV9	.	TRBJ1-6	TGTGCCAGCAGCCCAACAGGGCTAAATTCACCCCTCCACTTT	CASSPTGLNSPLHF
.	TRBV30	.	TRBJ2-3	TGTGCCTGGAGTATAGGGGGAATAGATACGCAGTATTTT	CAWSIGGIDTQYF
.	TRBV21-1	.	TRBJ2-7	TGTGCCAGCAGCAAACCACAGGACAGAGGATACGAGCAGTACTTC	CASSKPQDRGYEQYF
.	TRBV5-6	TRBD1	TRBJ2-2	TGTGCCAGCAGCTTGTCAGCGACAGGGGGCACCGGGGAGCTGTTTTTT	CASSLSATGGTGELFF
.	TRBV4-1	TRBD1	TRBJ2-2	TGCGCCAGTATGGACAGGGGGAACACCGGGGAGCTGTTTTTT	CASMDRGNTGELFF
.	TRBV24-1	.	TRBJ1-2	TGTGCCACCAGTGATCGGGACATAGATGGCTACACCTTC	CATSDRDIDGYTF
.	TRBV28	.	TRBJ1-5	TGTGCCAGCAGTTTCGGGGGGGTTATTAGCAATCAGCCCCAGCATTTT	CASSFGGVISNQPQHF
.	TRBV19	TRBD1	TRBJ2-2	TGTGCCAGTAGGGACAGGGGGTCCACCGGGGAGCTGTTTTTT	CASRDRGSTGELFF
.	TRBV5-5	TRBD1	TRBJ1-3	TGTGCCAGCAGCTGGGGACAGGGGACAGGAAACACCATATATTTT	CASSWGQGTGNTIYF
once	TRBV28	.	TRBJ2-2	TGTGCCAGCAGTTTGGCGGGGGCGCCGAACACCGGGGAGCTGTTTTTT	CASSLAGAPNTGELFF
.	TRBV2	TRBD2	TRBJ2-2	TGTGCCAGCAGTCCGGGGACTAGCGGGGGGCTGGGTGCCGGGGAGCTGTTTTTT	CASSPGTSGGLGAGELFF
.	TRBV28	.	TRBJ1-1	TGTGCCAGCAGTCCCCGGGACACCACTGAAGCTTTCTTT	CASSPRDTTEAFF
.	TRBV5-5	.	TRBJ2-6	TGTGCCAGCAGCTTGGTAGGGCAGGGTTCAGTCCTCGGGGCCAACGTCCTGACTTTC	CASSLVGQGSVLGANVLTF
.	TRBV5-1	.	TRBJ2-3	TGCGCCAGCAGCTTAGGGACTGGGCCAGATACGCAGTATTTT	CASSLGTGPDTQYF
once	TRBV24-1	.	TRBJ2-1	TGTGCCACCAGTGATTCGGCTCGGGGGGCGTTCGATGAGCAGTTCTTC	CATSDSARGAFDEQFF
.	TRBV7-9	TRBD1	TRBJ1-4	TGTGCCAGCAGCCCCGGGACAGGGGCTAATGAAAAACTGTTTTTT	CASSPGTGANEKLFF
.	TRBV5-1	.	TRBJ2-7	TGCGCCAGCAGCTTGGGTTACAATTCCTACGAGCAGTACTTC	CASSLGYNSYEQYF
.	TRBV6-1	TRBD1	TRBJ1-2	TGTGCCAGCAGTGAACAGGGGGCGGATGGCTACACCTTC	CASSEQGADGYTF
.	TRBV3-1/TRBV3-2	.	TRBJ1-2	TGTGCCAGCAGCCAAGGCCCGGACAGACCCAGGACTGAAACCTTC	CASSQGPDRPRTETF
.	TRBV6-5	TRBD1	TRBJ1-4	TGTGCCAGCAGTACGGGGACAGCGATTAATGAAAAACTGTTTTTT	CASSTGTAINEKLFF
.	TRBV20-1	.	TRBJ1-6	TGCAGTGCTAGTTCCAGGGTAGCCCACCGAAGCCGAAATTCACCCCTCCACTTT	CSASSRVAHRSRNSPLHF
.	TRBV5-3	.	TRBJ2-7	TGTGCCAGAAGCGGCAGGATCCCCTACGAGCAGTACTTC	CARSGRIPYEQYF
.	TRBV5-4	.	TRBJ1-2	TGTGCCAGCAGCTTGGGAAGGGGTGGCAACTATGGCTACACCTTC	CASSLGRGGNYGYTF
.	TRBV28	.	TRBJ2-1	TGTGCCAGCAGTTACCCCCGGGACTTGTACAATGAGCAGTTCTTC	CASSYPRDLYNEQFF
.	TRBV3-1/TRBV3-2	TRBD1	TRBJ1-2	TGTGCCAGCAGCGCACAGGGACAGGGGATCCTCTATGGCTACACCTTC	CASSAQGQGILYGYTF
.	TRBV2	.	TRBJ1-1	TGTGCCAGCAGTGGGAGGGACTCGCTGAACACTGAAGCTTTCTTT	CASSGRDSLNTEAFF